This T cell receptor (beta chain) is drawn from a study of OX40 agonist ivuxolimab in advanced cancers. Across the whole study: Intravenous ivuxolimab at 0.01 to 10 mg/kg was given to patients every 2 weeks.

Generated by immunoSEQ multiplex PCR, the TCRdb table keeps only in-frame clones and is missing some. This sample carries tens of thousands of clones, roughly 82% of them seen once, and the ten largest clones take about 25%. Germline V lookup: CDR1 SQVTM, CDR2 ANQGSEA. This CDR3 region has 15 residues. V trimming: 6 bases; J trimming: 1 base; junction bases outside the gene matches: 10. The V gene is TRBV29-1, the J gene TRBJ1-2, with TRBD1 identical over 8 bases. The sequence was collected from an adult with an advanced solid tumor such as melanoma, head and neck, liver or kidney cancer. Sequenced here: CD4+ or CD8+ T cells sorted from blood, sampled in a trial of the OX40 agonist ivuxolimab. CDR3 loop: CSVGDRLTSNYGYTF. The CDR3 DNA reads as TGCAGCGTAGGGGACAGGTTGACTAGTAACTATGGCTACACCTTC.